The next 17 T cell receptor beta chains were all read from a single sample in a study of blood T cell repertoires in COVID-19. Here immunoSEQ multiplex PCR was the method, and the copy in TCRdb shows in-frame clones only, minus some. The sample consists of nearly 15,000 clones, 88% of them appearing once. Sequences were obtained from peripheral blood. These TCRs come from a human donor in a cohort sampled during active COVID-19.

The chain recombines TRBV3-1 (or the pseudogene TRBV3-2) with TRBJ1-5; D remains ambiguous. Germline-derived CDR1 and CDR2 are LGHDT and YNNKEL (reference sequence). CDR3 length: 13 amino acids. The V and J ends lost 3 bases and 7 bases respectively, with 10 bases between them. The CDR3 nucleotides are TGTGCCAGCAGCCAGGGCTCTTCCCAGCCCCAGCATTTT. Translated, it gives CASSQGSSQPQHF.

The genes are TRBV7-9 and TRBJ1-1; D perhaps matches TRBD1 (6 bases). The ends were cut back, 5 bases at V and 0 bases at J, with 16 bases in the middle. This CDR3 has 16 residues. Germline V CDR1 and CDR2: SEHNR, FQNEAQ (reference sequence). The CDR3 DNA reads TGTGCCAGCAGCCCCATCCGGACAGTCATGAACACTGAAGCTTTCTTT. Translating gives CASSPIRTVMNTEAFF.

Only a few counts were recorded for this clone. The chain employs TRBV30 and TRBJ2-2, with D perhaps matching TRBD1 (5 bases). The germline V gene encodes CDR1 GTSNPN and CDR2 SVGIG (reference sequence). The CDR3 consists of 13 residues. V was pared by 2 bases and J by 8 bases, with 12 bases between. This CDR3 is CAWSPSHRGELFF. The CDR3 DNA follows: TGTGCCTGGAGTCCCAGCCACAGGGGGGAGCTGTTTTTT.

The chain links TRBV19 to TRBJ1-5, with a tentative D call TRBD1 (5 bases). There are 13 residues in the CDR3. Trimming left V 6 bases short and J 7 bases short, with 13 bases between. CDR1 is LNHDA, CDR2 SQIVND, per germline (reference sequence). DNA for the CDR3: TGTGCCAGTAGCCGGACATGGCAGCAGCCCCAGCATTTT. Translating gives CASSRTWQQPQHF. Looking up the rest from reference TRBV19 and TRBJ1-5 gives the full variable domain: DGGITQSPKYLFRKEGQNVTLSCEQNLNHDAMYWYRQDPGQGLRLIYYSQIVNDFQKGDIAEGYSVSREKKESFPLTVTSAQKNPTAFYLCASSRTWQQPQHFGDGTRLSIL.

A word on this clone: Germline and junction disagree at one end, which may indicate a read error. The V call is TRBV7-8, the J call TRBJ1-6; the D is unclear. Per germline, CDR1 SGHVS and CDR2 FQNEAQ. This CDR3 has 14 residues. The CDR3 DNA reads TGTGCCAGCAGCTTAGTCGGTGGTAATTCATCCCTCCACTTT. Translated, it gives CASSLVGGNSSLHF.

This clone has only one observation. A read error may account for a junction end that differs from germline. The J gene is TRBJ2-1, the V gene TRBV10-2; D may be TRBD1 (5 bases). This CDR3 has 15 residues. Germline V gives CDR1 WSHSY, CDR2 SAAADI. CDR3: CASSEHRTPYNEQFF. Here the CDR3 DNA reads TGCGCCAGCAGTGAGCATCGGACACCCTATAATGAGCAGTTCTTC.

The chain links TRBV11-3 to TRBJ2-2; TRBD1 is a possible D gene (6 bases). Germline V gives CDR1 SGHNT, CDR2 YENEEA. V gave up 1 base and J gave up 5 bases, with 11 bases separating them. The CDR3 consists of 15 residues. CDR3 sequence: CASSLGHRETGELFF. CDR3 nucleotides: TGTGCCAGCAGCTTAGGCCACAGGGAGACCGGGGAGCTGTTTTTT. Full variable domain (rest looked up from reference TRBV11-3 and TRBJ2-2): EAGVVQSPRYKIIEKKQPVAFWCNPISGHNTLYWYLQNLGQGPELLIRYENEEAVDDSQLPKDRFSAERLKGVDSTLKIQPAELGDSAVYLCASSLGHRETGELFFGEGSRLTVL.

The chain uses TRBV11-3 and TRBJ1-2, with 8 bases lining up with TRBD1. V trimming: 4 bases; J trimming: 5 bases; junction bases outside the gene matches: 6. Germline loops: CDR1 SGHNT, CDR2 YENEEA. The CDR3 runs 14 residues. The DNA for the CDR3 is TGTGCCAGCAGCTCAGGACAGGGAGCGTATGGCTACACCTTC. This sequence encodes CASSSGQGAYGYTF.

The chain has TRBV7-9 and TRBJ2-5, with 8 bases identical to TRBD2. V shed 5 bases, J shed 5 bases, and the junction held 7 bases outside the gene matches. Germline CDR1 is SEHNR and CDR2 is FQNEAQ (reference sequence). The CDR3 has 14 amino acids. Here the CDR3 DNA reads TGTGCCAGCAGCAGGGGACTAGGTATGGAGACCCAGTACTTC. Translation: CASSRGLGMETQYF.

The chain joins TRBV2 to TRBJ1-1; TRBD1 agrees at 8 bases. Germline assignment: CDR1 SNHLY and CDR2 FYNNEI. Losses at the gene ends were 5 bases for V and 9 bases for J; bases not matched to a gene: 8. The CDR3 is made up of 13 amino acids. The CDR3 loop is CASSRQGRTKAFF. The CDR3 bases are TGTGCCAGCAGTCGACAGGGGAGGACTAAAGCTTTCTTT.

This sequence joins TRBV7-9 and TRBJ2-7, with a weak D call TRBD1 (5 bases). The CDR3 extends over 15 amino acids. The V end was cut by 5 bases, the J end by 2 bases, with 16 bases between. Looked up from germline, CDR1 is SEHNR and CDR2 is FQNEAQ (reference sequence). This CDR3 is CASSKTQGRAYEQYF. Written as DNA, the CDR3 is TGTGCCAGCAGCAAGACGCAGGGTAGGGCCTACGAGCAGTACTTC.

The rearrangement uses TRBV7-2 and TRBJ1-2; D is possibly TRBD1 (5 bases). V gave up 1 base and J gave up 6 bases, with 15 bases separating them. This CDR3 region has 15 residues. CDR1 SGHTA and CDR2 FQGNSA come from the germline V gene. The CDR3 protein is CASSLVPSGINGYTF. As DNA, the CDR3 is TGTGCCAGCAGCTTAGTCCCCTCAGGGATTAATGGCTACACCTTC. The full variable domain, completed using reference TRBV7-2 and TRBJ1-2, is GAGVSQSPSNKVTEKGKDVELRCDPISGHTALYWYRQSLGQGLEFLIYFQGNSAPDKSGLPSDRFSAERTGGSVSTLTIQRTQQEDSAVYLCASSLVPSGINGYTFGSGTRLTVV.

This chain links TRBV19 with TRBJ2-2; 8 positions agree with TRBD1. V shed 6 bases and J 5 bases; nucleotides not matched to a gene: 8. Per the germline V gene, CDR1 is LNHDA and CDR2 is SQIVND (reference sequence). This CDR3 is 15 amino acids long. This chain's CDR3 is CASRETGGLTGELFF. Here the CDR3 DNA reads TGTGCCAGTAGAGAAACAGGGGGTCTAACCGGGGAGCTGTTTTTT.

This clone has a single count. V gene TRBV6-5 combines with J gene TRBJ1-4; tentative D call: TRBD1 (5 bases). V was shortened by 4 bases and J by 11 bases, with 23 bases between the two germline ends. The CDR3 is made up of 16 amino acids. From germline, CDR1 is MNHEY and CDR2 SVGAGI. The CDR3, as DNA: TGTGCCAGCAGTTCCACCCCGCCGGGACGGGAGGGTAAACTGTTTTTT. Translation: CASSSTPPGREGKLFF.

The chain joins TRBV7-9 to TRBJ2-7; D is undetermined. The CDR3 has 12 residues. V shed 6 bases and J shed 3 bases, with 9 bases lying between them. The germline V gene encodes CDR1 SEHNR and CDR2 FQNEAQ (reference sequence). CDR3 sequence: CASSPTNYEQYF. DNA of the CDR3: TGTGCCAGCAGTCCTACGAACTACGAGCAGTACTTC.

The chain couples TRBV5-1 to TRBJ2-7; possible D gene TRBD2, 6 bases. V lost 5 bases and J 0 bases, leaving 12 bases between the germline ends. The CDR3 is 14 amino acids. CDR1 is SGHRS, CDR2 YFSETQ, per germline. CDR3 DNA sequence: TGCGCCAGCAGAATGGCGGGGAGCTCCTACGAGCAGTACTTC. The encoded protein is CASRMAGSSYEQYF. Full variable domain (remainder filled in from reference TRBV5-1 and TRBJ2-7): KAGVTQTPRYLIKTRGQQVTLSCSPISGHRSVSWYQQTPGQGLQFLFEYFSETQRNKGNFPGRFSGRQFSNSRSEMNVSTLELGDSALYLCASRMAGSSYEQYFGPGTRLTVT.

This chain uses TRBV19 with TRBJ1-2; tentative D call: TRBD1 (6 bases). From germline, CDR1 is LNHDA and CDR2 SQIVND (reference sequence). Trimming cost V 3 bases and J 6 bases, with 20 bases left between them. This CDR3 region has 16 residues. CDR3 nucleotides: TGTGCCAGTAGTATTGCCGGAAGGGGGTTTCGAAATGGCTACACCTTC. As protein: CASSIAGRGFRNGYTF.